The TCR beta chain under discussion was sequenced for a study of blood T cells in healthy people across ages. Findings of the study overall: Relative to aged donors, long-lived donors carried more naive CD4+ cells and displayed higher diversity. With donor CMV status unknown, expanded clonotype changes were possibly confounded.

Trimming shortened V by 0 bases and J by 0 bases, and 9 bases separated the two germline ends. In germline, CDR1 is MGHRA, CDR2 YSYEKL. CDR3 length: 15 amino acids. In the case of this clonotype: What it binds is unknown.

Sample-barcoded 5' priming and a J-beta primer mix drove a second PCR of roughly 7 to 11 cycles. MiXCR, run by TCRdb on the 5' RACE reads, gives a single entry per CDR3 protein. The profile shows about 500,000 distinct CDR3 sequences, 24% of them singletons. These data were also filed under a second study, of T cells of mothers and their children.

Sequenced sample: blood. The source is a boy between 10 and 17 years old in good health. The J gene is TRBJ2-7, the V gene TRBV4-1, with D unclear. This CDR3 reads CASSQDVSNSYEQYF. The CDR3 nucleotides read TGCGCCAGCAGCCAAGATGTGTCCAACTCCTACGAGCAGTACTTC.